This TCR beta chain was sequenced during a study of blood T cells in healthy people across ages. Each sample yielded at least 6 million isolated PBMCs. Germline lookup yields CDR1 MNHEY and CDR2 SVGAGI. J was trimmed by 4 bases and V by 6 bases; bases with no gene match: 7. The CDR3 covers 14 residues. Together with a sample-barcoded 5' primer, a J-beta primer mix was included in a second PCR lasting about 6 to 11 cycles. Using its own MiXCR run on the 5' RACE reads, TCRdb lists one record per CDR3 protein. The sample gives hundreds of thousands of distinct CDR3 sequences, more than 20% of which show up once; roughly 9.4% is in the top ten. These same data were also listed under a study on T cells of mothers and their children.

This chain uses TRBV6-5 with TRBJ2-7, with TRBD2 matching 9 bases. The sequence was collected from a boy aged 5-17 years in good health. Input material: blood. CDR3: CASRLLAGFYEQYF. The CDR3 DNA follows: TGTGCCAGCAGGTTGCTAGCGGGGTTTTACGAGCAGTACTTC.